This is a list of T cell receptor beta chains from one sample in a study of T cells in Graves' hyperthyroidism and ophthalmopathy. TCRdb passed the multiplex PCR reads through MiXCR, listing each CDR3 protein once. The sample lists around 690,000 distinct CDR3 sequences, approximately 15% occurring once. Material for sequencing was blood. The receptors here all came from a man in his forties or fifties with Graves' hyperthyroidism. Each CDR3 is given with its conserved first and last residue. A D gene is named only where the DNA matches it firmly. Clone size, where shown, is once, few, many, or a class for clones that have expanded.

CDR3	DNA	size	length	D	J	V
CASSSGTNVDTQYF	TGTGCCAGCAGCTCCGGGACAAACGTAGATACGCAGTATTTT	few	14	-	TRBJ2-3	TRBV7-2
CASSQDRLAGARETQYF	TGCGCCAGCAGCCAAGATAGACTAGCGGGAGCGCGAGAGACCCAGTACTTC	-	17	TRBD2	TRBJ2-5	TRBV4-3
CASSPATIGRETQYF	TGTGCCAGCTCACCGGCTACTATTGGGCGGGAGACCCAGTACTTC	many	15	-	TRBJ2-5	TRBV18
CASSLELGNEQFF	TGCGCCAGCAGCTTGGAGCTAGGCAATGAGCAGTTCTTC	many	13	-	TRBJ2-1	TRBV5-1
CASSLGLAGETQYF	TGTGCCAGCAGCCTGGGACTAGCAGGGGAGACCCAGTACTTC	many	14	TRBD2	TRBJ2-5	TRBV7-2
CASSEYGTEETQYF	TGTGCCAGCAGTGAATATGGGACAGAAGAGACCCAGTACTTC	-	14	TRBD1	TRBJ2-5	TRBV6-1
CASSSSRGSNYGYTF	TGTGCCAGCAGTTCATCCAGGGGGAGTAACTATGGCTACACCTTC	many	15	TRBD1	TRBJ1-2	TRBV27
CASSPPGADSDTQYF	TGCGCCAGCAGCCCCCCGGGAGCCGATTCAGATACGCAGTATTTT	few	15	-	TRBJ2-3	TRBV4-1
CASSTLRGVTGYTF	TGTGCCAGTAGTACTTTGAGGGGAGTCACTGGCTACACCTTC	few	14	-	TRBJ1-2	TRBV19
CSARDGRQKLFF	TGCAGTGCTAGAGATGGAAGGCAAAAACTGTTTTTT	few	12	-	TRBJ1-4	TRBV20-1
CASSSVPLAGVTYEQYF	TGTGCCAGCAGCTCCGTGCCCTTAGCGGGAGTAACCTACGAGCAGTACTTC	few	17	TRBD2	TRBJ2-7	TRBV5-6
CASSDTESNEQFF	TGTGCCAGCAGTGATACAGAGTCCAATGAGCAGTTCTTC	many	13	-	TRBJ2-1	TRBV2
CASSRQGSPLHF	TGTGCCAGCAGTCGACAGGGTTCACCCCTCCACTTT	many	12	TRBD1	TRBJ1-6	TRBV5-4
CASSLMHATGNYGYTF	TGTGCCAGCAGCTTAATGCATGCGACAGGGAACTATGGCTACACCTTC	few	16	TRBD1	TRBJ1-2	TRBV7-8
CASSAGGMDGNTEAFF	TGTGCCAGCAGTGCGGGCGGTATGGACGGGAACACTGAAGCTTTCTTT	few	16	-	TRBJ1-1	TRBV6-1